Listed here are 5 T cell receptor beta chains from one sample, sequenced in a study of radiotherapy plus CTLA-4 blockade in lung cancer. Only in-frame clones appear in the TCRdb table, and some are missing; sequencing was by immunoSEQ multiplex PCR. The sample contains about 57,000 clones, around 80% of which appear only once. Specimen: peripheral blood, collected from a patient treated with radiotherapy plus ipilimumab. The receptor set was obtained from a human donor with non-small cell lung cancer who had a complete response to radiotherapy plus ipilimumab.

The chain employs TRBV7-8 and TRBJ1-1, with a tentative D call TRBD1 (6 bases). The CDR3 runs 15 residues. Trimming removed 2 bases at V and 0 bases at J, with 10 bases between. Germline V gives CDR1 SGHVS, CDR2 FQNEAQ. The CDR3 reads CASSLMGDMNTEAFF. For the CDR3, the DNA is TGTGCCAGCAGCTTAATGGGGGACATGAACACTGAAGCTTTCTTT.

The chain carries TRBV14 and TRBJ2-1, with a weak D call TRBD1 (6 bases). This CDR3 is 16 amino acids long. Germline V CDR1 and CDR2: SGHDN, FVKESK. V lost 1 base and J lost 2, with 12 bases in between. The CDR3 loop is CASSQGLGTTYNEQFF. In DNA, the CDR3 is TGTGCCAGCAGCCAAGGGCTCGGGACAACCTACAATGAGCAGTTCTTC.

The chain combines TRBV19 with TRBJ1-3, with D uncertain. V lost 8 bases and J 0 bases, leaving 14 bases between the germline ends. This CDR3 contains 15 residues. From germline, CDR1 is LNHDA and CDR2 SQIVND (reference sequence). In nucleotides, the CDR3 is TGTGCCAGTCGAGGCCGGCGACGCTCTGGAAACACCATATATTTT. The encoded protein is CASRGRRRSGNTIYF.

In this sample, this clone turned up a few times. V gene TRBV18 combines with J gene TRBJ1-3, with D perhaps TRBD1 (6 bases). The CDR3 spans 15 residues. Germline loops: CDR1 KGHSH, CDR2 LQKENI. The V end was cut by 5 bases, the J end by 0 bases, with 11 bases between. CDR3 residues: CASSIDRISGNTIYF. The CDR3 DNA reads as TGTGCCAGCTCAATTGACAGGATCTCTGGAAACACCATATATTTT.

The chain carries TRBV6-6 and TRBJ2-4; 10 bases are shared with TRBD1. The V gene's germline CDR1 is MNHNY and CDR2 SVGAGI (reference sequence). Trimming at V came to 10 bases and at J to 8 bases, leaving 8 bases not matched to a gene. The CDR3 length is 13 residues. DNA of the CDR3: TGTGCCACTCAGACAGGGGGCTCTTACATTCAGTACTTC. The encoded protein is CATQTGGSYIQYF.